These 24 T cell receptor beta chains were all obtained from the same sample, sequenced in a study of blood T cell repertoires in COVID-19. Generated by immunoSEQ multiplex PCR, the TCRdb table keeps only in-frame clones and is missing some. Counted here are some 200,000 clones, approximately 90% occurring once; the ten biggest clones make up roughly 7%. Sequences were obtained from peripheral blood. These TCRs come from a woman over 75 in a cohort sampled during active or convalescent COVID-19.

This chain connects TRBV11-2 to TRBJ2-7; tentative D call: TRBD2 (5 bases). Trimming stripped 5 bases from V and 6 bases from J, with 17 bases between. The germline V gene encodes CDR1 SGHAT and CDR2 FQNNGV. This CDR3 has 14 amino acids. In DNA form, the CDR3 reads TGTGCCAGCAGCCCCCAACGGGATTTCCGCGAGCAGTACGTC. This codes for CASSPQRDFREQYV.

This clone turned up a few times. The V and J genes are TRBV7-9 and TRBJ2-3; tentatively, D is TRBD2 (6 bases). Trimming took 5 bases from V and 2 from J, leaving 20 bases between them. Germline-derived CDR1 and CDR2 are SEHNR and FQNEAQ (reference sequence). CDR3 size: 17 residues. CDR3 loop: CASSPRGTPQNTDTQYF. The CDR3 coding sequence is TGTGCCAGCAGCCCCCGCGGGACGCCCCAGAACACAGATACGCAGTATTTT. Based on the CDR3 plus reference TRBV7-9 and TRBJ2-3, the full variable domain is DTGVSQNPRHKITKRGQNVTFRCDPISEHNRLYWYRQTLGQGPEFLTYFQNEAQLEKSRLLSDRFSAERPKGSFSTLEIQRTEQGDSAMYLCASSPRGTPQNTDTQYFGPGTRLTVL.

Details on this clone: At one end the junction does not follow the germline gene, possibly because of a read error. V gene TRBV7-7 combines with J gene TRBJ2-1, with D perhaps matching TRBD1 (6 bases). The CDR3 contains 15 residues. Germline V gives CDR1 SSHAT, CDR2 FNYEAQ (reference sequence). The CDR3 sequence is CASSLDSQGHNEQFF. In nucleotides, the CDR3 is TGTGCTAGCAGCTTAGATTCTCAGGGGCACAATGAGCAGTTCTTC.

The rearrangement uses TRBV3-1 (or the pseudogene TRBV3-2) and TRBJ1-3; D might be TRBD1 (5 bases). The germline V gene has CDR1 LGHDT and CDR2 YNNKEL (reference sequence). Trimming cost V 0 bases and J 6 bases, with 9 bases left between them. This CDR3 spans 14 amino acids. The CDR3 DNA follows: TGTGCCAGCAGCCAAGAAGGCAGGGAAAACACCATATATTTT. Amino acids: CASSQEGRENTIYF.

Turning to this clone: Other DNA sequences in the same sample also yield this CDR3. This chain links TRBV7-2 with TRBJ1-1; D not resolved. Trimming took off 1 base at V and 0 bases at J, with 6 bases between the two ends. CDR3 length: 14 amino acids. Germline-derived CDR1 and CDR2 are SGHTA and FQGNSA. DNA for the CDR3: TGTGCCAGCAGCTTAGTTCGGGTGAACACTGAAGCTTTCTTT. It yields the protein CASSLVRVNTEAFF.

This clone came up a few times. V usage is TRBV6-2 or TRBV6-3 and J usage is TRBJ1-6, with a possible D match to TRBD1 (5 bases). Trimming removed 6 bases at V and 12 bases at J, with 21 bases between. CDR1 is MNHEY, CDR2 SVGEGT, per germline. The CDR3 has 15 residues. CDR3 coding DNA: TGTGCCAGCAGCAAGTCCGGGACTCGCGCCCGACCCCTCCACTTT. Translating it yields CASSKSGTRARPLHF.

The chain is built from TRBV19 and TRBJ2-1, with a tentative D call TRBD2 (6 bases). V shed 5 bases and J shed 0 bases, with 11 bases lying between them. The CDR3 sequence is 15 residues long. Per the germline V gene, CDR1 is LNHDA and CDR2 is SQIVND (reference sequence). DNA for the CDR3: TGTGCCAGTAGTTTGGAGGGATACTCCTACAATGAGCAGTTCTTC. It is translated as CASSLEGYSYNEQFF.

This sequence joins TRBV6-2 or TRBV6-3 and TRBJ1-1; D gene ambiguous. The CDR3 sequence is 16 residues long. The germline V gene has CDR1 MNHEY and CDR2 SVGEGT. The V gene lost 3 bases and the J gene lost 1 base, with 15 bases spanning the gap. The CDR3 DNA reads TGTGCCAGCAGTTATTTTTTCGAGGTTGGGAACACTGAAGCTTTCTTT. Its translation: CASSYFFEVGNTEAFF.

The chain is built from TRBV4-1 and TRBJ1-4; D is possibly TRBD1 (5 bases). Germline values: CDR1 MGHRA, CDR2 YSYEKL. V lost 0 bases and J 7 bases, leaving 18 bases between the germline ends. This CDR3 comprises 17 residues. The CDR3 DNA is TGCGCCAGCAGCCAAGATAGGCCGGCAGGGATGGGTGAAAAACTGTTTTTT. Its translation is CASSQDRPAGMGEKLFF.

The V gene is TRBV3-1 (or the pseudogene TRBV3-2), the J gene TRBJ2-1, with a tentative D call TRBD2 (6 bases). This CDR3 comprises 18 residues. V lost 2 bases to trimming and J lost 2 bases, with 19 bases between them. Germline V gene lookup returns CDR1 LGHDT and CDR2 YNNKEL (reference sequence). CDR3 DNA: TGTGCCAGCAGCCAAAGATATACGGGAGTGACCCCCTACAATGAGCAGTTCTTC. Translating it yields CASSQRYTGVTPYNEQFF.

The chain links TRBV5-4 to TRBJ1-6, with D tentatively TRBD1 (5 bases). CDR3 length equals 15 residues. With 4 bases removed from V and 5 bases from J, the gap between germline ends came to 13 bases. CDR1 and CDR2 from the germline V gene are SGHNT and YYREEE (reference sequence). CDR3: CASSGGGGDNSPLHF. CDR3 coding DNA: TGTGCCAGCAGCGGGGGTGGAGGGGATAATTCACCCCTCCACTTT.

This clone was seen a single time. The chain recombines TRBV19 with TRBJ1-5, with D possibly TRBD1 on 6 matching bases. Per the germline V gene, CDR1 is LNHDA and CDR2 is SQIVND (reference sequence). Trimming shortened V by 2 bases and J by 3 bases, and 11 bases separated the two germline ends. The CDR3 consists of 15 residues. CDR3 loop: CASSIRRQDNQPQHF. In DNA form, the CDR3 reads TGTGCCAGTAGTATACGGAGACAGGACAATCAGCCCCAGCATTTT.

V and J are TRBV13 and TRBJ2-7; 7 nucleotides agree with TRBD2. V shed 5 bases and J 5 bases; nucleotides not matched to a gene: 12. This CDR3 spans 15 amino acids. Germline CDR1 is PRHDT and CDR2 is FYEKMQ (reference sequence). The CDR3 reads CASSPPLAGVDEQYV. The CDR3 nucleotides read TGTGCCAGCAGCCCGCCCCTGGCGGGGGTCGACGAGCAGTACGTC.

This clone was seen a single time. The rearrangement links TRBV4-3 to TRBJ1-5; D gene unclear. Germline V gene sequence: CDR1 LGHNA, CDR2 YSLEER. This CDR3 is 14 amino acids long. The germline V and J ends were trimmed by 4 bases and 6 bases, with 13 bases remaining between them. Here the CDR3 reads CASSRMRSGQPQHF. In DNA, the CDR3 is TGCGCCAGCAGCCGAATGAGGTCGGGTCAGCCCCAGCATTTT.

This clone was seen once. The chain recombines TRBV7-2 with TRBJ2-5; 9 bases fit TRBD1. The CDR3 totals 14 residues. V shed 5 bases and J 6 bases; nucleotides not matched to a gene: 7. Germline CDR1 and CDR2: SGHTA and FQGNSA. DNA for the CDR3: TGTGCCAGCAGCGGGGGGACAGGGCAAAAGACCCAGTACTTC. This translates into CASSGGTGQKTQYF.

This sequence joins TRBV7-9 and TRBJ1-1; TRBD1 might be the D (5 bases). The CDR3 loop spans 18 amino acids. CDR1 and CDR2 from the germline V gene are SEHNR and FQNEAQ (reference sequence). Trimming removed 3 bases from V and 1 base from J, with 21 bases in between. CDR3 sequence: CASSFPPRAQRPNTEAFF. CDR3 nucleotides: TGTGCCAGCAGCTTCCCCCCCAGGGCCCAAAGGCCGAACACTGAAGCTTTCTTT.

The chain is built from TRBV28 and TRBJ1-4, with D hard to call. V was trimmed by 6 bases and J by 5 bases, leaving 16 bases between them. Looked up from germline, CDR1 is MDHEN and CDR2 is SYDVKM. The CDR3 contains 15 residues. The CDR3 sequence is CASREESFPNEKLFF. DNA of the CDR3: TGTGCCAGCAGGGAGGAGTCGTTCCCAAATGAAAAACTGTTTTTT.

A few counts support this clone. The chain has TRBV5-4 and TRBJ1-2, with 8 bases fitting TRBD1. V shed 7 bases, J shed 8 bases, and the junction held 13 bases outside the gene matches. CDR1 SGHNT and CDR2 YYREEE come from the germline V gene (reference sequence). This CDR3 comprises 14 residues. The CDR3 DNA follows: TGTGCCAGCTCTCAGGGGGCGGGTTCAGGGGGCTACACCTTC. This codes for CASSQGAGSGGYTF.

The V gene is TRBV27, the J gene TRBJ1-6; maybe TRBD1 (5 bases). In germline, CDR1 is MNHEY, CDR2 SMNVEV (reference sequence). Trimming shortened V by 3 bases and J by 9 bases, and 15 bases separated the two germline ends. The CDR3 loop spans 15 amino acids. This CDR3 is CASSFGGGAISPLHF. The CDR3 DNA reads as TGTGCCAGCAGTTTTGGGGGAGGGGCCATTTCACCCCTCCACTTT.

The chain has TRBV7-2 and TRBJ1-6; D is unresolved. The CDR3 covers 14 residues. Germline V CDR1 and CDR2: SGHTA, FQGNSA. Trimming cost V 1 base and J 7 bases, with 8 bases left between them. The CDR3 region has the DNA TGTGCCAGCAGCTTAGTCCAGTCAAATTCACCCCTCCACTTT. Protein: CASSLVQSNSPLHF. Full variable domain (outside the CDR3, taken from reference TRBV7-2 and TRBJ1-6): GAGVSQSPSNKVTEKGKDVELRCDPISGHTALYWYRQSLGQGLEFLIYFQGNSAPDKSGLPSDRFSAERTGGSVSTLTIQRTQQEDSAVYLCASSLVQSNSPLHFGNGTRLTVT.

This clone was counted once. This chain connects TRBV19 to TRBJ1-2; tentative D call: TRBD1 (6 bases). The ends were cut back, 3 bases at V and 8 bases at J, with 16 bases in the middle. This CDR3 is 14 amino acids long. The germline CDR1 and CDR2 sequences are LNHDA and SQIVND (reference sequence). DNA of the CDR3: TGTGCCAGTAGTATTTCCTTGGGGGCAAGGGGCTACACCTTC. It encodes CASSISLGARGYTF.

The rearrangement uses TRBV20-1 and TRBJ1-1; no clear D gene. Looked up from germline, CDR1 is DFQATT and CDR2 is SNEGSKA (reference sequence). CDR3 length: 11 residues. With 6 bases removed from V and 8 bases from J, the gap between germline ends came to 13 bases. The CDR3 nucleotides read TGCAGTGCCGGCCCAGGTGGAGAAGCTTTCTTT. Protein sequence: CSAGPGGEAFF.

In DNA form, the CDR3 reads TGTGCCAGCAGCTTTCAGGTTTCTTTCTCTGGAAACACCATATATTTT. Protein: CASSFQVSFSGNTIYF. The rearrangement joins TRBV7-2 to TRBJ1-3, with D unresolved. The length of the CDR3 is 16 residues. Germline CDR1 is SGHTA and CDR2 is FQGNSA. Trimming shortened V by 3 bases and J by 0 bases, and 12 bases separated the two germline ends.

J is TRBJ2-7 and V is TRBV7-8, with a weak D call TRBD1 (6 bases). Looked up from germline, CDR1 is SGHVS and CDR2 is FQNEAQ. Trimming took off 5 bases at V and 5 bases at J, with 16 bases between the two ends. This CDR3 has 14 amino acids. This CDR3 is CASSLGTPQDEQYV. The CDR3 DNA reads as TGTGCCAGCAGCCTCGGGACACCTCAGGACGAGCAGTACGTC.